This T cell receptor (beta chain) emerged from a study of kidney transplant recipient with SARS-CoV-2 infection. Trimming cost V 5 bases and J 12 bases; bases outside gene matches: 13. Germline CDR1 reads SGHAT; CDR2 reads FQDESV (reference sequence). This CDR3 has 13 residues. A single record per CDR3 protein comes from TCRdb applying MiXCR to the reads. The data contain about 250,000 distinct CDR3 sequences, about 28% of them singletons. This clonotype was counted only a few times. This TCR was sampled from a young adult male patient who had COVID-19 and was a kidney transplant recipient. Some of these T cells may belong to the graft donor. This chain uses TRBV11-1 with TRBJ2-7; TRBD1 matches at 7 bases. The input for sequencing was a blood sample, taken at baseline and on day 111 from a kidney transplant recipient. The CDR3 is CASSRWTGHRGYF. The CDR3 DNA reads TGTGCCAGCAGCCGCTGGACAGGACACAGGGGGTACTTC.